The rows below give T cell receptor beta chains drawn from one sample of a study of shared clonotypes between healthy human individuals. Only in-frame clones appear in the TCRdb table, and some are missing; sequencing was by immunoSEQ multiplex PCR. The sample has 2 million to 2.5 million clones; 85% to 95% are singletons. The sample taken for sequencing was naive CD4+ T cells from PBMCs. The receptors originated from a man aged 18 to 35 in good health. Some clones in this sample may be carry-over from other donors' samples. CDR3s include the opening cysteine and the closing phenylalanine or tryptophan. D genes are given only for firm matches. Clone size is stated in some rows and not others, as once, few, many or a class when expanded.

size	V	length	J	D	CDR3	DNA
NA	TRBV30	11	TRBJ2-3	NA	CAWSVGDTQYF	TGTGCCTGGAGTGTAGGGGACACGCAGTATTTT
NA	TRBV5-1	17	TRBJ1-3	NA	CASSLETQGVSGNTIYF	TGCGCCAGCAGCTTGGAAACTCAGGGAGTAAGTGGAAACACCATATATTTT
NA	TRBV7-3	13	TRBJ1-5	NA	CASSSGLNQPQHF	TGTGCCAGCAGCTCAGGGCTAAATCAGCCCCAGCATTTT
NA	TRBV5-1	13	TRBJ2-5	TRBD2	CASRTSGQETQYF	TGCGCCAGCAGGACTAGCGGGCAAGAGACCCAGTACTTC
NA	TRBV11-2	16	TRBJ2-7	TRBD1	CASSLAGDRHSYEQYF	TGTGCCAGCAGCTTAGCAGGGGACAGGCACTCCTACGAGCAGTACTTC
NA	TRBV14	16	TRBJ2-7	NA	CASSLTGAKGIYEQYF	TGTGCCAGCAGCCTAACGGGGGCCAAGGGGATCTACGAGCAGTACTTC
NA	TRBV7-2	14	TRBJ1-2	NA	CASSWRDLLRGYTF	TGTGCCAGCAGCTGGCGGGACCTCTTGAGGGGCTACACCTTC
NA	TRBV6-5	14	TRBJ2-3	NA	CASRTDPSTDTQYF	TGTGCCAGCAGAACAGACCCTAGCACAGATACGCAGTATTTT
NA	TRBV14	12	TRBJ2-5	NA	CASSPGGGTQYF	TGTGCCAGCAGCCCAGGGGGAGGGACCCAGTACTTC
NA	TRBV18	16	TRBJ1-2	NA	CASSLQDGEANYGYTF	TGTGCCAGCTCACTCCAGGACGGGGAAGCTAACTATGGCTACACCTTC
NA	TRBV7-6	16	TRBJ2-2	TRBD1	CASSPRQGLVTGELFF	TGTGCCAGCAGCCCGCGACAGGGGTTGGTCACCGGGGAGCTGTTTTTT
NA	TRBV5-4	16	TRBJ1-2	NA	CASSPGGVPANYGYTF	TGTGCCAGCAGCCCCGGGGGTGTCCCAGCTAACTATGGCTACACCTTC
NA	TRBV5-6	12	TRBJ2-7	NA	CASRQLLRGQYF	TGTGCCAGTAGACAGCTCCTACGAGGGCAGTACTTC
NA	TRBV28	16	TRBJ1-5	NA	CASSFGTFYSNQPQHF	TGTGCCAGCAGTTTCGGGACATTTTATAGCAATCAGCCCCAGCATTTT
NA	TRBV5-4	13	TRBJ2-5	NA	CASSLSDRQTQYF	TGTGCCAGCAGCTTGTCGGATAGGCAGACCCAGTACTTC
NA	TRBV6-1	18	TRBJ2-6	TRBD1	CASSDRTGVYSGANVLTF	TGTGCCAGCAGTGACCGAACAGGGGTTTACTCTGGGGCCAACGTCCTGACTTTC
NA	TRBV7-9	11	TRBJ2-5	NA	CASGNPETQYF	TGTGCCAGCGGAAACCCAGAGACCCAGTACTTC
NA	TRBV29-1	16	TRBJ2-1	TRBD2	CSTPGTSGRTYNEQFF	TGCAGCACACCCGGGACTAGCGGGAGAACCTACAATGAGCAGTTCTTC
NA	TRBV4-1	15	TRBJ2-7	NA	CASSHPGTDKYEQYF	TGCGCCAGCAGCCACCCCGGGACGGACAAATACGAGCAGTACTTC
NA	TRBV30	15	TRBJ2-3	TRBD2	CAWSLGAGRTDTQYF	TGTGCCTGGAGTCTAGGAGCGGGAAGGACAGATACGCAGTATTTT
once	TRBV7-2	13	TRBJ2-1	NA	CASSLALYNEQFF	TGTGCCAGCAGCTTAGCTCTTTACAATGAGCAGTTCTTC
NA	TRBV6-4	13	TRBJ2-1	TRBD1	CASSGQGAGEQFF	TGTGCCAGCAGTGGGCAGGGGGCGGGTGAGCAGTTCTTC
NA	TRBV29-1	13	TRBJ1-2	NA	CSVEKRWDYGYTF	TGCAGCGTTGAGAAGAGGTGGGACTATGGCTACACCTTC
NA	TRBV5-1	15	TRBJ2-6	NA	CASSLGNSGANVLTF	TGCGCCAGCAGCTTGGGGAACTCTGGGGCCAACGTCCTGACTTTC
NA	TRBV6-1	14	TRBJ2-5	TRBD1	CASRVGQGAETQYF	TGTGCCAGCAGGGTGGGACAGGGGGCAGAGACCCAGTACTTC
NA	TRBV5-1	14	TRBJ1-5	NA	CASSVDPTNQPQHF	TGCGCCAGCAGCGTGGACCCCACAAATCAGCCCCAGCATTTT
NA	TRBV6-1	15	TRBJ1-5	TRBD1	CASGPRDRSYQPQHF	TGTGCCAGCGGACCCCGGGACAGGTCGTATCAGCCCCAGCATTTT
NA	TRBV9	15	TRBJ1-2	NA	CASSAGLSRGYGYTF	TGTGCCAGCAGCGCGGGGTTAAGCAGGGGTTATGGCTACACCTTC
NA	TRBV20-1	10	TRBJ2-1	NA	CSARRNEQFF	TGCAGTGCTAGGCGAAATGAGCAGTTCTTC
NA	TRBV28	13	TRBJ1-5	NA	CASSFDRDQPQHF	TGTGCCAGCAGTTTTGACCGGGATCAGCCCCAGCATTTT
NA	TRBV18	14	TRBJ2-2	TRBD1	CASSLSRGQGELFF	TGTGCCAGCTCACTGTCCAGGGGGCAAGGGGAGCTGTTTTTT
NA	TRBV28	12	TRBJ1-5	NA	CASSLVGGGEHF	TGTGCCAGCAGTTTAGTGGGCGGGGGGGAGCATTTT
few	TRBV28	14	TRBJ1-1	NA	CASSLPGREIGAFF	TGTGCCAGCAGTTTACCGGGCAGGGAAATCGGAGCTTTCTTT
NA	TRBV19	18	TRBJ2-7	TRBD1	CASSRYSGTGVRAYEQYF	TGTGCCAGTAGCCGTTATTCCGGGACAGGGGTCCGGGCTTACGAGCAGTACTTC
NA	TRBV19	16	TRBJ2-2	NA	CASSPKGEGGTGELFF	TGTGCCAGTAGCCCCAAGGGGGAGGGGGGCACCGGGGAGCTGTTTTTT